This is a list of T cell receptor beta chains from one sample in a study of OX40 agonist ivuxolimab in advanced cancers. Only in-frame clones appear in the TCRdb table, and some are missing; sequencing was by immunoSEQ multiplex PCR. The top ten hold 7.3% of the sample, which has tens of thousands of clones, about 81% seen once. The specimen was CD4+ or CD8+ T cells sorted from blood, collected in a trial of the OX40 agonist ivuxolimab. The receptor set was obtained from an adult with an advanced solid tumor such as melanoma, head and neck, liver or kidney cancer. CDR3s include the opening cysteine and the closing phenylalanine or tryptophan. A D gene is named only where the DNA matches it firmly. Clone sizes are given selectively: once, few, many, or a class where the clone is expanded.

abundance	v_gene	j_gene	d_gene	CDR3nt	CDR3aa
-	TRBV2	TRBJ2-3	-	TGTGCCAGCAGCTGGACCGAACCTAGCACAGATACGCAGTATTTT	CASSWTEPSTDTQYF
-	TRBV4-3	TRBJ2-1	TRBD2	TGCGCCAGCAGCCGGAAACCGGGACTATACAATGAGCAGTTCTTC	CASSRKPGLYNEQFF
-	TRBV5-1	TRBJ2-1	TRBD2	TGCGCCAGCAGCTTGAGAGGCGGGGGCTCCTACAATGAGCAGTTCTTC	CASSLRGGGSYNEQFF
-	TRBV4-1	TRBJ2-3	-	TGCGCCAGCAGCCAAAGGTCGGCCGACACAGATACGCAGTATTTT	CASSQRSADTDTQYF
-	TRBV5-1	TRBJ2-2	TRBD1	TGCGCCAGCAGCGACCCACAGGGGGCGGTGAACACCGGGGAGCTGTTTTTT	CASSDPQGAVNTGELFF
few	TRBV5-1	TRBJ2-1	TRBD2	TGCGCCAGCAGCTTGGGACTAGCGGGGGGTTACAATGAGCAGTTCTTC	CASSLGLAGGYNEQFF
-	TRBV30	TRBJ1-6	TRBD1	TGTGCCTGGAGAACAGGGGTTGGAACCCTCCACTTT	CAWRTGVGTLHF
-	TRBV7-2	TRBJ1-5	-	TGTGCCAGCACCGGTAGCCACAATCAGCCCCAGCATTTT	CASTGSHNQPQHF
-	TRBV6-1	TRBJ2-7	-	TGTGCCAGCAGATACACAGAGGACGAGCAGTACTTC	CASRYTEDEQYF
once	TRBV11-2	TRBJ2-3	-	TGTGCCAGCAGCTTTGCGCCAGATACGCAGTATTTT	CASSFAPDTQYF
-	TRBV2	TRBJ2-1	-	TGTGCCAGCAGTGGCCAGGGCTACGAGCAGTTCTTC	CASSGQGYEQFF
-	TRBV2	TRBJ2-5	-	TGTGCCAGCAGGCGGGTCTCCACTAAAGAGACCCAGTACTTC	CASRRVSTKETQYF
-	TRBV6-5	TRBJ2-1	TRBD2	TGTGCCAGCAGTTACTCGGCTAGCGGTTGGGAGCAGTTCTTC	CASSYSASGWEQFF
-	TRBV5-1	TRBJ1-1	TRBD1	TGCGCCAGCACCGACTCGACAGGGGGCTTGAACACTGAAGCTTTCTTT	CASTDSTGGLNTEAFF
once	TRBV5-1	TRBJ1-1	TRBD1	TGCGCCAGCAAAGAAGCAGGGGGCCAGGACACTGAAGCTTTCTTT	CASKEAGGQDTEAFF
-	TRBV7-6	TRBJ2-7	-	TGTGCCAGCAGCTCCCAGGTGCTCTACGAGCAGTACTTC	CASSSQVLYEQYF